The 21 T cell receptor beta chains in this list originate from one sample, sequenced in a study of T cell changes during pregnancy in multiple sclerosis. Generated by immunoSEQ multiplex PCR, the TCRdb table keeps only in-frame clones and is missing some. The sample has 95,000 to 150,000 clones; over 85% are singletons. The sample here was peripheral blood, taken before pregnancy. All receptors come from a female donor with multiple sclerosis, enrolled in a pregnancy study.

V gene TRBV11-2 combines with J gene TRBJ2-1; the D is unclear. The CDR3 runs to 13 residues. Germline assignment: CDR1 SGHAT and CDR2 FQNNGV. V was trimmed by 1 base and J by 7 bases, leaving 8 bases between them. CDR3 sequence: CASSLVGPNEQFF. CDR3 bases: TGTGCCAGCAGCTTAGTTGGGCCGAATGAGCAGTTCTTC.

This clone was recorded only once. The chain joins TRBV2 to TRBJ1-4; the D gene is possibly TRBD1 (5 bases). V was trimmed by 6 bases and J by 0 bases, leaving 11 bases between them. CDR1 SNHLY and CDR2 FYNNEI come from the germline V gene. The CDR3 runs to 15 residues. The DNA of the CDR3 is TGTGCCAGCAGGGAGGGGTTAGCAACTAATGAAAAACTGTTTTTT. This gives the protein CASREGLATNEKLFF.

The V gene is TRBV5-1, the J gene TRBJ2-1; 10 bases line up with TRBD2. J lost 3 bases, V lost 4 bases, and 7 bases had no gene match. Germline V CDR1 and CDR2: SGHRS, YFSETQ. The length of the CDR3 is 16 residues. The CDR3, as DNA: TGCGCCAGCAGCCCGGATGGGACTAGCGACTACAATGAGCAGTTCTTC. As protein: CASSPDGTSDYNEQFF.

The rearrangement links TRBV30 to TRBJ2-4; tentative D call: TRBD2 (5 bases). V lost 3 bases to trimming and J lost 6 bases, with 15 bases between them. Germline loops: CDR1 GTSNPN, CDR2 SVGIG (reference sequence). The CDR3 extends over 14 amino acids. CDR3 bases: TGTGCCTGGAGCGGATCCGGGATCTCAAACATTCAGTACTTC. Amino acid sequence: CAWSGSGISNIQYF.

The chain employs TRBV7-2 and TRBJ1-2; 8 bases are shared with TRBD1. From germline, CDR1 is SGHTA and CDR2 FQGNSA. This CDR3 is 15 amino acids long. Trimming took 4 bases from V and 6 from J; bases not matched to a gene: 10. In nucleotides, the CDR3 is TGTGCCAGCAGCTCACAGGGGGGTATCCGTAATGGCTACACCTTC. This encodes CASSSQGGIRNGYTF.

This clone has more than one count but fewer than ten. The rearrangement joins TRBV15 to TRBJ1-5; D might be TRBD1 (5 bases). V shed 5 bases and J shed 2 bases, with 16 bases lying between them. Germline-derived CDR1 and CDR2 are LNHNV and YYDKDF (reference sequence). The length of the CDR3 is 16 residues. Written as DNA, the CDR3 is TGTGCCACCAGCCTATTCAGGGTACAGGGCAATCAGCCCCAGCATTTT. Translated: CATSLFRVQGNQPQHF.

This chain joins TRBV27 and TRBJ1-4, with D tentatively TRBD1 (6 bases). V was trimmed by 6 bases and J by 7 bases, leaving 15 bases between them. CDR1 MNHEY and CDR2 SMNVEV come from the germline V gene (reference sequence). The CDR3 is 14 amino acids. In DNA, the CDR3 is TGTGCCAGCAGGTCCAGGGGATCTAGTGAAAAACTGTTTTTT. It yields the protein CASRSRGSSEKLFF.

V is TRBV18 and J is TRBJ1-1; 7 bases are shared with TRBD1. With 0 bases clipped from V and 5 bases from J, the junction kept 0 bases outside the gene matches. The CDR3 runs to 13 residues. CDR1 is KGHSH, CDR2 LQKENI, per germline. The DNA of the CDR3 is TGTGCCAGCTCACCACCGGACAGGACTGAAGCTTTCTTT. It is translated as CASSPPDRTEAFF.

The chain couples TRBV5-1 to TRBJ2-3; 15 bases are a match to TRBD2. With 4 bases clipped from V and 0 bases from J, the junction kept 9 bases outside the gene matches. In germline, CDR1 is SGHRS, CDR2 YFSETQ. The CDR3 has 19 amino acids. The CDR3 is CASSATGTSGGFSTDTQYF. CDR3 DNA sequence: TGCGCCAGCAGCGCTACCGGGACTAGCGGGGGGTTTAGCACAGATACGCAGTATTTT.

This chain links TRBV4-1 with TRBJ2-7; TRBD1 is a possible D gene (6 bases). Trimming removed 4 bases at V and 0 bases at J, with 22 bases between. CDR1 is MGHRA and CDR2 is YSYEKL in the germline V gene. This CDR3 has 18 amino acids. CDR3 amino acids: CASSPSPEGVSSSYEQYF. CDR3 in DNA: TGCGCCAGCAGCCCATCTCCCGAGGGGGTCTCTAGCTCCTACGAGCAGTACTTC.

V is TRBV30 and J is TRBJ2-2; perhaps TRBD1 as D (6 bases). V gave up 6 bases and J gave up 0 bases, with 11 bases separating them. Germline lookup yields CDR1 GTSNPN and CDR2 SVGIG (reference sequence). The CDR3 consists of 14 residues. The CDR3 sequence: CACRTASNTGELFF. Here the CDR3 DNA reads TGTGCCTGCCGGACAGCCTCGAACACCGGGGAGCTGTTTTTT.

This chain links TRBV9 with TRBJ2-1; perhaps TRBD1 as D (5 bases). Per germline, CDR1 SGDLS and CDR2 YYNGEE. CDR3 length: 14 amino acids. V lost 4 bases, J lost 4 bases, and 12 bases lay in between. The CDR3 DNA sequence: TGTGCCAGCAGCCCGACCCAGGGATACAATGAGCAGTTCTTC. Amino acids: CASSPTQGYNEQFF.

This clone was seen once. J is TRBJ1-1 and V is TRBV11-3, with D perhaps TRBD1 (6 bases). V lost 8 bases and J 3 bases, leaving 13 bases between the germline ends. Germline V gene lookup returns CDR1 SGHNT and CDR2 YENEEA. This CDR3 comprises 13 residues. The CDR3 sequence is CASGLYRDTEAFF. As DNA, the CDR3 is TGTGCCAGCGGACTTTACAGGGACACTGAAGCTTTCTTT.

The rearrangement uses TRBV11-2 and TRBJ1-5; 9 bases match TRBD1. The ends lost 5 bases at V and 4 bases at J; junction bases unmatched: 6. This CDR3 spans 15 amino acids. Germline V lookup: CDR1 SGHAT, CDR2 FQNNGV. CDR3 in DNA: TGTGCCAGCAGCGTAGGGACAGGGTTTAATCAGCCCCAGCATTTT. Protein sequence: CASSVGTGFNQPQHF.

This chain uses TRBV30 with TRBJ2-3; possible D gene TRBD2, 5 bases. Germline V lookup: CDR1 GTSNPN, CDR2 SVGIG (reference sequence). This CDR3 is 16 amino acids long. The ends were cut back, 2 bases at V and 3 bases at J, with 18 bases in the middle. DNA for the CDR3: TGTGCCTGGAGTATTCTAGGGAGAACGGGGACAGATACGCAGTATTTT. Its protein is CAWSILGRTGTDTQYF.

The chain has TRBV6-1 and TRBJ1-2, with 9 bases fitting TRBD1. The CDR3 totals 13 residues. Trimming cost V 4 bases and J 6 bases; bases outside gene matches: 3. CDR1 and CDR2 from the germline V gene are MNHNS and SASEGT. CDR3 in amino acids: CASSGTGENGYTF. In DNA, the CDR3 is TGTGCCAGCAGTGGGACAGGGGAGAATGGCTACACCTTC.

V gene TRBV6-1 combines with J gene TRBJ1-4; D unresolved. Trimming shortened V by 2 bases and J by 1 base, and 11 bases separated the two germline ends. Germline V gives CDR1 MNHNS, CDR2 SASEGT. The CDR3 runs 16 residues. As DNA, the CDR3 is TGTGCCAGCAGTGAAAACCCGACTCGAACTAATGAAAAACTGTTTTTT. This encodes CASSENPTRTNEKLFF.

V and J are TRBV28 and TRBJ2-7; D perhaps matches TRBD2 (6 bases). The V gene's germline CDR1 is MDHEN and CDR2 SYDVKM. CDR3 size: 14 residues. The V gene lost 3 bases and the J gene lost 4 bases, with 13 bases spanning the gap. The CDR3 nucleotides are TGTGCCAGCAGTTTCGGGGTCGGGGGATACGAGCAGTACTTC. It is translated as CASSFGVGGYEQYF.

The chain couples TRBV2 to TRBJ1-5; D remains ambiguous. The CDR3 runs 15 residues. Looked up from germline, CDR1 is SNHLY and CDR2 is FYNNEI. Trimming removed 3 bases from V and 3 bases from J, with 12 bases in between. This chain's CDR3 is CASSERVSDNQPQHF. DNA for the CDR3: TGTGCCAGCAGTGAGAGGGTGTCGGACAATCAGCCCCAGCATTTT.

The J gene is TRBJ2-1, the V gene TRBV19; no definite D call. CDR3 size: 13 residues. Trimming stripped 3 bases from V and 5 bases from J, with 8 bases between. Germline values: CDR1 LNHDA, CDR2 SQIVND (reference sequence). The CDR3: CASSIERNNEQFF. In DNA, the CDR3 is TGTGCCAGTAGTATCGAGAGGAACAATGAGCAGTTCTTC.

The chain carries TRBV27 and TRBJ1-1; the D is unclear. Germline lookup yields CDR1 MNHEY and CDR2 SMNVEV (reference sequence). V lost 3 bases, J lost 5 bases, and 16 bases lay in between. This CDR3 has 15 amino acids. The CDR3 DNA reads as TGTGCCAGCAGTTTCAGAGCGGGCGGAGAAACTGAAGCTTTCTTT. This sequence encodes CASSFRAGGETEAFF.